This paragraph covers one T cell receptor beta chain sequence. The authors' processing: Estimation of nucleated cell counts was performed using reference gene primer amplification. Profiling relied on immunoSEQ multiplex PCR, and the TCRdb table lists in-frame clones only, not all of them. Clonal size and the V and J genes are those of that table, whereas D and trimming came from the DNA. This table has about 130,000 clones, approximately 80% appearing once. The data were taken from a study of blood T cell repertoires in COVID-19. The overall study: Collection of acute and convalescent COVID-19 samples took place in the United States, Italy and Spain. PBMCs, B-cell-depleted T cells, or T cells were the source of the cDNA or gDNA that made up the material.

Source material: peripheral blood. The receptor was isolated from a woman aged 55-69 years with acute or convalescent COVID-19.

CDR3 in amino acids: CASSPGSADSNQPQHF. In DNA form, the CDR3 reads TGCGCCAGCAGCCCCGGGTCGGCGGATAGCAATCAGCCCCAGCATTTT. The chain couples TRBV5-1 to TRBJ1-5; D unclear. Germline CDR1 reads SGHRS; CDR2 reads YFSETQ. There are 16 residues in the CDR3. Trimming pared 4 bases from V and 0 bases from J, leaving 14 bases between.